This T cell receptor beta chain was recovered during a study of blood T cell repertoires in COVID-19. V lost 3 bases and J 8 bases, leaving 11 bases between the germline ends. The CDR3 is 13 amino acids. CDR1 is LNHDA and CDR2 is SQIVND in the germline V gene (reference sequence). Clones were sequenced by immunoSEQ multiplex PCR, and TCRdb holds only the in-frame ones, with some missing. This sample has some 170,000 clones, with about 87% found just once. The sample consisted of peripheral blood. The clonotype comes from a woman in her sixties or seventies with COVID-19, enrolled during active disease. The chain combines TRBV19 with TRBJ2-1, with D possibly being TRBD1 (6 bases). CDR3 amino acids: CASSINRVDEQFF. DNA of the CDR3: TGTGCCAGTAGTATCAACAGGGTGGATGAGCAGTTCTTC.